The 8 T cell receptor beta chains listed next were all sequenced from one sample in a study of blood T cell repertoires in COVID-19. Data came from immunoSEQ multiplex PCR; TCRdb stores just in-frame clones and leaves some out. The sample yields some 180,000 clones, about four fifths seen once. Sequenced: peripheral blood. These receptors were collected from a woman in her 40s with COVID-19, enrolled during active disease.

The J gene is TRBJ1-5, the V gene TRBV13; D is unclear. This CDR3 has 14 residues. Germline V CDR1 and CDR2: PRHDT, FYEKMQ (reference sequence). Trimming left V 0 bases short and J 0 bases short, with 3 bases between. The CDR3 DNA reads TGTGCCAGCAGCTTAGGTATTAGCAATCAGCCCCAGCATTTT. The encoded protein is CASSLGISNQPQHF.

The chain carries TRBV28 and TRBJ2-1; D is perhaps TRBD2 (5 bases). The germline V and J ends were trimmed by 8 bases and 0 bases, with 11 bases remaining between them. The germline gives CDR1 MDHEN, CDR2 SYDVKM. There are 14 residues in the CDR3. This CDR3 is CASYGDSSYNEQFF. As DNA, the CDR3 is TGTGCCAGCTACGGGGATAGCTCCTACAATGAGCAGTTCTTC.

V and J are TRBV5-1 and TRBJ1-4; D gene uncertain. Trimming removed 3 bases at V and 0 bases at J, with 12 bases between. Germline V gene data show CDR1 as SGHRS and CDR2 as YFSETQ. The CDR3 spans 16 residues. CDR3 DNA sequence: TGCGCCAGCAGCTCCCCTATCTCGACAACTAATGAAAAACTGTTTTTT. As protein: CASSSPISTTNEKLFF.

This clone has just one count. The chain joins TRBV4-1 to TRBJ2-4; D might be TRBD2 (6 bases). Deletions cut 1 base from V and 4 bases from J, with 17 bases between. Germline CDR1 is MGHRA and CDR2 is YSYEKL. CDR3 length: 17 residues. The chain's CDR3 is CASSQGSATGLKNIQYF. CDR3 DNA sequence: TGCGCCAGCAGCCAAGGTAGCGCCACCGGACTAAAAAACATTCAGTACTTC.

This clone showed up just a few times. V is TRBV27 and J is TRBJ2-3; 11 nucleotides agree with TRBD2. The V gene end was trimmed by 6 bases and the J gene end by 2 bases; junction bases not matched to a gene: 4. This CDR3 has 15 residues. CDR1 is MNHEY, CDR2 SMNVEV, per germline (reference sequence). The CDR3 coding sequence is TGTGCCAGCAGATTAGCGGGAGGGCCCACAGATACGCAGTATTTT. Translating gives CASRLAGGPTDTQYF.

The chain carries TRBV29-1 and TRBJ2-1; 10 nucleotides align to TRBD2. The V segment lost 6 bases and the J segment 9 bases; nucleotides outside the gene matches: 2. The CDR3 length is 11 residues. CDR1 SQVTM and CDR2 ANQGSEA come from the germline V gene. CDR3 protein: CSVGLAREQFF. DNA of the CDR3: TGCAGCGTGGGACTAGCGCGTGAGCAGTTCTTC.

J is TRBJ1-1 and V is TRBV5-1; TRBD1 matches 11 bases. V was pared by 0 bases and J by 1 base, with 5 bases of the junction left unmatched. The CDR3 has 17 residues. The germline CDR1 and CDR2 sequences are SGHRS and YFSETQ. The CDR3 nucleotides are TGCGCCAGCAGCTTGGAAGGGACAGGGGGGGCGAACACTGAAGCTTTCTTT. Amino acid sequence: CASSLEGTGGANTEAFF.

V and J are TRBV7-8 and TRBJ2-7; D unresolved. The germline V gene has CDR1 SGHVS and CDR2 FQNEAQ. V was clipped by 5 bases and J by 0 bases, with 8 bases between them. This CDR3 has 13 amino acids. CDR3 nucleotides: TGTGCCAGCAGCAACCGGGTCTCCTACGAGCAGTACTTC. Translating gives CASSNRVSYEQYF.